This T cell receptor beta chain appears in the sequencing data of a study of identical twins. Germline CDR1 and CDR2: MNHNS and SASEGT. CDR3 size: 13 residues. The V gene lost 6 bases and the J gene lost 3 bases, with 9 bases spanning the gap. TCRdb used MiXCR to reprocess the 5' RACE reads, holding one entry per CDR3 protein. This table has approximately 500,000 distinct CDR3 sequences, approximately 24% appearing once. These data were also reused for a study on T cells expressing NK-cell markers.

Sequenced input: CD4+ T cells sorted from blood. The V call is TRBV6-1, the J call TRBJ2-1; possibly TRBD1 for D (5 bases). The clonotype originates from a woman between 18 and 29 years old in good health. DNA of the CDR3: TGTGCCAGCAGACAGGCCCACTACAATGAGCAGTTCTTC. Translating gives CASRQAHYNEQFF.